This T cell receptor (beta chain) was identified in a study of metastatic and nonmetastatic thyroid tumors. The wider study: Repertoires were compared across blood and tumor or nodule tissue from malignant and benign thyroid patients. Whole-study findings and limits: Within blood and tumor, benign nodules reportedly had significantly lower TCR beta diversity than malignant thyroid tumors did.

Germline lookup yields CDR1 MNHEY and CDR2 SVGEGT. The CDR3 has 15 residues. With 1 base removed from V and 1 base from J, the gap between germline ends came to 8 bases. Until they underwent thyroid surgery, no patient had received any treatment. This clone was seen a handful of times. The antigen is undetermined. Per the authors' pipeline: Built for papillary thyroid cancer, a distant-metastasis classifier drew on CDR3 differences across clinicopathological groups. TCRdb re-called clones via MiXCR from the PCR reads. The V and J calls were determined by TCRdb, not by the authors. The top ten hold approximately 30% of the sample, which has around 13,000 clones, 12% seen once.

This sequence joins TRBV6-2 or TRBV6-3 and TRBJ2-1; a weak D match, TRBD2 (6 bases). The sequence came from a female donor with papillary thyroid cancer or a benign thyroid nodule (not recorded which). Some clones in this sample may be carry-over from other donors' samples. The specimen was blood. CDR3 sequence: CASSYLAGSYNEQFF. CDR3 DNA sequence: TGTGCCAGCAGTTACTTGGCGGGGTCCTACAATGAGCAGTTCTTC.